This T cell receptor (beta chain) was recorded in a study of early T cells in non-severe SARS-CoV-2 infection. TCRdb itself ran the 5' RACE reads through MiXCR, one entry per CDR3 protein. The sample gives some 88,000 distinct CDR3 sequences, approximately 16% of which show up once; 4.5% to 6% is in the top ten. Germline V lookup: CDR1 SGHRS, CDR2 YFSETQ. The trim removed 0 bases at V and 6 bases at J, leaving 6 bases unmatched. The CDR3 is 16 residues long. V is TRBV5-1 and J is TRBJ2-3, with 11 bases identical to TRBD2. The material sequenced was whole blood, taken at baseline. This receptor was identified in an adult who was a healthcare worker with PCR-confirmed SARS-CoV-2 infection or an uninfected control (not recorded which). CDR3: CASSLGGLAGVDTQYF. DNA for the CDR3: TGCGCCAGCAGCTTGGGCGGACTAGCGGGTGTGGATACGCAGTATTTT.